These 16 T cell receptor beta chains share one sample of origin, sequenced in a study of T cell repertoires in cytomegalovirus infection. TCRdb called the reads again in MiXCR, with one record for every CDR3 protein. The sample records approximately 1,000,000 distinct CDR3 sequences, approximately 33% being singletons. These receptors are not linked to any known antigen. Sequencing used cultured CD8+ T cells from PBMCs, obtained from culture after CMV antigen stimulation. The receptors shown here come from a human donor in good health (CMV status not recorded). Some clones in this sample may be carry-over from other donors' samples.

This chain joins TRBV2 and TRBJ2-2, with a tentative D call TRBD1 (6 bases). Deletions cut 7 bases from V and 6 bases from J, with 15 bases between. The CDR3 has 14 residues. The germline V gene has CDR1 SNHLY and CDR2 FYNNEI. In DNA form, the CDR3 reads TGTGCCAGCATCCTCGGAGCAGGGGCCGGGGAGCTGTTTTTT. It encodes CASILGAGAGELFF. Looking up the rest from reference TRBV2 and TRBJ2-2 gives the full variable domain: EPEVTQTPSHQVTQMGQEVILRCVPISNHLYFYWYRQILGQKVEFLVSFYNNEISEKSEIFDDQFSVERPDGSNFTLKIRSTKLEDSAMYFCASILGAGAGELFFGEGSRLTVL.

J is TRBJ1-6 and V is TRBV19, with D perhaps matching TRBD1 (5 bases). Germline CDR1 is LNHDA and CDR2 is SQIVND (reference sequence). This CDR3 contains 14 residues. Trimming removed 1 base from V and 8 bases from J, with 9 bases in between. CDR3: CASSIAGMDSPLHF. CDR3 nucleotides: TGTGCCAGTAGTATAGCAGGGATGGATTCACCCCTCCACTTT.

For this clonotype: Relative to the germline gene, one junction end is altered; a read error may explain this. The chain employs TRBV10-3 and TRBJ1-5; tentative D call: TRBD1 (6 bases). Germline lookup yields CDR1 ENHRY and CDR2 SYGVKD. The CDR3 is 17 residues long. The CDR3 DNA is TGTGCCATCAGTGAATCTCCGGGACAAGGGCGCAATCAGCCCCTGCATTTT. Amino acids: CAISESPGQGRNQPLHF.

This chain links TRBV6-6 with TRBJ1-6; D uncertain. Germline CDR1 MNHNY, CDR2 SVGAGI (reference sequence). This CDR3 spans 16 amino acids. Trimming removed 5 bases at V and 0 bases at J, with 11 bases between. The CDR3 DNA is TGTGCCAGCAGTATTGATGTAGGCTCCTATAATTCACCCCTCCACTTT. This encodes CASSIDVGSYNSPLHF.

A note on this clonotype: The junction and the germline gene differ at one end; a read error may be behind it. V and J are TRBV5-1 and TRBJ2-7; the match to TRBD2 covers 7 bases. Germline lookup yields CDR1 SGHRS and CDR2 YFSETQ. The CDR3 contains 13 residues. CDR3 sequence reads: CASREGPTYEQYF. Here the CDR3 DNA reads TGTGCCAGCAGGGAGGGGCCCACCTACGAGCAGTACTTC. The full variable domain, in which reference TRBV5-1 and TRBJ2-7 provide the parts outside the CDR3, is KAGVTQTPRYLIKTRGQQVTLSCSPISGHRSVSWYQQTPGQGLQFLFEYFSETQRNKGNFPGRFSGRQFSNSRSEMNVSTLELGDSALYLCASREGPTYEQYFGPGTRLTVT.

This chain connects TRBV28 to TRBJ2-7; D tentatively fits TRBD1 or TRBD2 (5 bases each). Germline CDR1 and CDR2: MDHEN and SYDVKM. V gave up 2 bases and J gave up 3 bases, with 17 bases separating them. The CDR3 length is 16 residues. The CDR3 DNA reads as TGTGCCAGCAGTTTAAAACCGGGACGGAGGATCTACGAGCAGTACGTC. As protein: CASSLKPGRRIYEQYV.

This clonotype was recorded at least ten times. The rearrangement uses TRBV5-4 and TRBJ2-6, with 10 bases aligning to TRBD1. V dropped 3 bases and J dropped 0; count of bases not matched to a gene: 3. Per germline, CDR1 SGHNT and CDR2 YYREEE (reference sequence). The CDR3 is made up of 17 amino acids. CDR3 DNA: TGTGCCAGCAGCTCCGGGACAGGGGTCTCTGGGGCCAACGTCCTGACTTTC. Encoded protein: CASSSGTGVSGANVLTF. The variable domain in full, completed from reference TRBV5-4 and TRBJ2-6, reads ETGVTQSPTHLIKTRGQQVTLRCSSQSGHNTVSWYQQALGQGPQFIFQYYREEENGRGNFPPRFSGLQFPNYSSELNVNALELDDSALYLCASSSGTGVSGANVLTFGAGSRLTVL.

The sample holds many counts of this clonotype. The CDR3 DNA follows: TGTGCCAGCAGATCGGAGATTCAAGAGACCCAGTACTTC. It encodes CASRSEIQETQYF. The chain couples TRBV6-1 to TRBJ2-5; D not resolved. The CDR3 is made up of 13 amino acids. Germline V gene sequence: CDR1 MNHNS, CDR2 SASEGT. The V and J ends lost 6 bases and 2 bases respectively, with 10 bases between them.

This clonotype came up once. V and J are TRBV2 and TRBJ2-7; D gene unclear. Looked up from germline, CDR1 is SNHLY and CDR2 is FYNNEI. V lost 0 bases and J lost 0, with 6 bases in between. The CDR3 length is 14 residues. The chain's CDR3 is CASSEAPASYEQYV. In nucleotides, the CDR3 is TGTGCCAGCAGTGAAGCCCCGGCCTCCTACGAGCAGTACGTC.

This clonotype came up once. Possible read error: a much larger clone is one base away. The V and J genes are TRBV7-8 and TRBJ2-2; 11 bases line up with TRBD1. The ends lost 6 bases at V and 7 bases at J; junction bases unmatched: 13. Germline V CDR1 and CDR2: SGHVS, FQNEAQ. The CDR3 has 17 amino acids. This chain's CDR3 is CASRDAGTGGVVGELFF. The CDR3 DNA reads TGTGCCAGCAGAGACGCCGGGACAGGGGGTGTAGTCGGGGAGCTGTTTTTT.

The V call is TRBV10-3, the J call TRBJ2-1, with 12 bases fitting TRBD2. V was clipped by 2 bases and J by 3 bases; unmatched bases: 14. The V gene's germline CDR1 is ENHRY and CDR2 SYGVKD. CDR3 length equals 20 residues. CDR3 in amino acids: CAISEVGLRTSGAYYNEQFF. CDR3 sequence (DNA): TGTGCCATCAGTGAGGTGGGTCTAAGGACTAGCGGGGCCTACTACAATGAGCAGTTCTTC.

This clonotype was seen repeatedly, ten times or more. The J gene is TRBJ2-5, the V gene TRBV7-2; 13 bases agree with TRBD2. Germline V gene lookup returns CDR1 SGHTA and CDR2 FQGNSA. The CDR3 contains 16 residues. With V trimmed by 5 bases and J by 5 bases, 8 bases remained unmatched. The CDR3, as DNA: TGTGCCAGCAGCCCAAGACTAGCGGGGGGCCCTGAGACCCAGTACTTC. Translation: CASSPRLAGGPETQYF.

The rearrangement links TRBV27 to TRBJ2-4; TRBD2 agrees at 7 bases. This CDR3 has 14 residues. Trimming at V came to 3 bases and at J to 9 bases, leaving 8 bases not matched to a gene. Germline V CDR1 and CDR2: MNHEY, SMNVEV (reference sequence). Written as DNA, the CDR3 is TGTGCCAGCAGTTTGTCTGGACTAGTATTCATTCAGTACTTC. Protein sequence: CASSLSGLVFIQYF.

The genes are TRBV13 and TRBJ1-4, with D possibly TRBD1 on 6 matching bases. V was cut by 0 bases and J by 5 bases, with 10 bases left in between. Germline values: CDR1 PRHDT, CDR2 FYEKMQ (reference sequence). The CDR3 sequence is 15 residues long. The CDR3 is CASSLGQGGNEKLFF. CDR3 nucleotides: TGTGCCAGCAGCTTAGGCCAAGGGGGAAATGAAAAACTGTTTTTT.

The chain combines TRBV29-1 with TRBJ2-5; D is perhaps TRBD1 (8 bases). V lost 7 bases and J 2 bases, leaving 17 bases between the germline ends. This CDR3 comprises 14 residues. Germline V CDR1 and CDR2: SQVTM, ANQGSEA. The CDR3 DNA reads as TGCAGCGCCGGACAGGGAGCGGGACAAGAGACCCAGTACTTC. It translates to CSAGQGAGQETQYF.

The chain combines TRBV5-1 with TRBJ1-2, with D perhaps TRBD1 (5 bases). The ends were cut back, 1 base at V and 1 base at J, with 11 bases in the middle. This CDR3 is 15 amino acids long. Germline V lookup: CDR1 SGHRS, CDR2 YFSETQ. The CDR3 DNA reads as TGCGCCAGCAGCTTGATTACAGGCAGTAACTATGGCTACACCTTC. Translated, it gives CASSLITGSNYGYTF.